Listed here are 20 T cell receptor beta chains from one sample, sequenced in a study of T cell responses to AZD1222 COVID-19 vaccine. Assay: immunoSEQ multiplex PCR; the TCRdb copy retains only in-frame clones and omits some. The data contain around 140,000 clones, 85% to 95% of them singletons. This specimen consisted of peripheral blood, obtained 28 days after the second AZD1222 dose. The receptors were sampled from an adult who received the AZD1222 COVID-19 vaccine.

This clone was seen a single time. V is TRBV20-1 and J is TRBJ1-2; D remains unclear. V shed 5 bases and J shed 8 bases, with 12 bases lying between them. This CDR3 comprises 11 residues. Germline CDR1 reads DFQATT; CDR2 reads SNEGSKA (reference sequence). For the CDR3, the DNA is TGCAGTGCTGGCCCCACCCTAGGCTACACCTTC. Protein sequence: CSAGPTLGYTF.

The chain carries TRBV4-3 and TRBJ2-2; 10 bases map to TRBD2. V dropped 4 bases and J dropped 6; count of bases not matched to a gene: 11. The V gene's germline CDR1 is LGHNA and CDR2 YSLEER. This CDR3 is built from 17 residues. CDR3 protein: CASSPRGLAGGPGELFF. As DNA, the CDR3 is TGCGCCAGCAGCCCACGGGGTTTAGCGGGAGGTCCCGGGGAGCTGTTTTTT.

The J gene is TRBJ1-2, the V gene TRBV19, with 9 positions matching TRBD1. Germline V gene lookup returns CDR1 LNHDA and CDR2 SQIVND (reference sequence). CDR3 size: 16 residues. V gave up 7 bases and J gave up 6 bases; unmatched junction bases: 15. CDR3 DNA: TGTGCCAGTACCCCATCCGGGACAGGGTTGAATAATGGCTACACCTTC. It specifies CASTPSGTGLNNGYTF. The variable domain in full, with the rest retrieved from reference TRBV19 and TRBJ1-2, is DGGITQSPKYLFRKEGQNVTLSCEQNLNHDAMYWYRQDPGQGLRLIYYSQIVNDFQKGDIAEGYSVSREKKESFPLTVTSAQKNPTAFYLCASTPSGTGLNNGYTFGSGTRLTVV.

The CDR3 DNA sequence: TGTGCCAGCAGCGCGGGACAGGGGAGAGAGCAGTACTTC. Protein sequence: CASSAGQGREQYF. The chain joins TRBV7-6 to TRBJ2-7; 10 bases match TRBD1. There are 13 residues in the CDR3. CDR1 is SGHVS, CDR2 FNYEAQ, per germline. Trimming cost V 5 bases and J 7 bases; bases outside gene matches: 5.

The rearrangement links TRBV27 to TRBJ2-2; TRBD1 aligns across 8 bases. Trimming took 5 bases from V and 4 from J; bases not matched to a gene: 6. The CDR3 is 15 amino acids. CDR1 MNHEY and CDR2 SMNVEV come from the germline V gene (reference sequence). CDR3 DNA: TGTGCCAGCAGTCCCCAGGGGGCGAGCACCGGGGAGCTGTTTTTT. This sequence encodes CASSPQGASTGELFF.

The V gene is TRBV28, the J gene TRBJ1-4, with TRBD1 matching over 7 bases. The V segment lost 6 bases and the J segment 8 bases; nucleotides outside the gene matches: 6. Germline CDR1 and CDR2: MDHEN and SYDVKM. The CDR3 loop spans 13 amino acids. The DNA of the CDR3 is TGTGCCAGCAGCTCCCCAGGGGGAGAAAAACTGTTTTTT. Translating it yields CASSSPGGEKLFF.

The V and J genes are TRBV28 and TRBJ2-1; D possibly corresponds to TRBD2 (6 bases). V was shortened by 3 bases and J by 0 bases, with 15 bases between the two germline ends. CDR3 length equals 17 residues. CDR1 MDHEN and CDR2 SYDVKM come from the germline V gene. The CDR3 DNA follows: TGTGCCAGCAGTTTGTCGCCTAGCGTGGGCTCCTACAATGAGCAGTTCTTC. Translated: CASSLSPSVGSYNEQFF.

J is TRBJ2-7 and V is TRBV10-3; no clear D gene. CDR3 length: 14 residues. The germline CDR1 and CDR2 sequences are ENHRY and SYGVKD. The V end lost 5 bases, the J end lost 6 bases, and 17 bases lay between the germline ends. The DNA of the CDR3 is TGTGCCATCAGTCCCCTCCAGGATTCAGGCGAGCAGTACTTC. It encodes CAISPLQDSGEQYF.

V and J are TRBV7-8 and TRBJ2-6; D is uncertain. The CDR3 covers 19 residues. V was clipped by 4 bases and J by 0 bases, with 19 bases between them. Germline values: CDR1 SGHVS, CDR2 FQNEAQ. The CDR3 DNA is TGTGCCAGCAGCTCCAAATATACGACGGAGAGCTCTGGGGCCAACGTCCTGACTTTC. It translates to CASSSKYTTESSGANVLTF.

Comments on this clone: The same CDR3 is also encoded by other DNA sequences in this sample. The rearrangement joins TRBV28 to TRBJ1-4; D call uncertain. Trimming took off 7 bases at V and 0 bases at J, with 9 bases between the two ends. Germline assignment: CDR1 MDHEN and CDR2 SYDVKM. The CDR3 has 14 amino acids. CDR3 sequence reads: CASNDGATNEKLFF. CDR3 DNA sequence: TGTGCCAGCAATGACGGTGCAACTAATGAAAAACTGTTTTTT.

The chain combines TRBV11-3 with TRBJ2-7, with D possibly TRBD2 on 7 matching bases. The CDR3 runs to 14 residues. Between the trimmed V and J ends, which lost 5 bases and 5 bases, there was a span of 16 bases. Germline values: CDR1 SGHNT, CDR2 YENEEA. This CDR3 reads CASSGGGGSDEQYF. The CDR3 DNA reads as TGTGCCAGCAGCGGGGGGGGCGGGAGCGACGAGCAGTACTTC.

This clone was counted a single time. The chain recombines TRBV9 with TRBJ2-1; TRBD2 matches at 11 bases. Trimming cost V 3 bases and J 2 bases; bases outside gene matches: 1. The CDR3 totals 15 residues. Germline assignment: CDR1 SGDLS and CDR2 YYNGEE. This chain's CDR3 is CASSGGLAAYNEQFF. CDR3 DNA: TGTGCCAGCAGCGGGGGACTAGCGGCCTACAATGAGCAGTTCTTC.

This clone was detected a few times. The gene calls are TRBV6-6 and TRBJ2-4, with TRBD1 as a possible D gene (6 bases). The CDR3 is 14 amino acids. V was shortened by 8 bases and J by 7 bases, with 18 bases between the two germline ends. Germline-derived CDR1 and CDR2 are MNHNY and SVGAGI (reference sequence). In nucleotides, the CDR3 is TGTGCCAGCCAGGGGAGTGGAAGGGGGAACATTCAGTACTTC. This translates into CASQGSGRGNIQYF.

The chain combines TRBV11-3 with TRBJ2-7; 7 nucleotides line up with TRBD2. Germline CDR1 SGHNT, CDR2 YENEEA. Germline trimming cut 3 bases from V and 0 bases from J; bases unmatched to any gene: 5. This CDR3 spans 15 amino acids. CDR3 residues: CASSFGTGGSYEQYF. DNA for the CDR3: TGTGCCAGCAGCTTCGGGACGGGGGGCTCCTACGAGCAGTACTTC.

J is TRBJ2-3 and V is TRBV19; 14 bases agree with TRBD2. V lost 5 bases and J lost 6; bases outside the gene matches: 4. The CDR3 loop spans 15 amino acids. Germline CDR1 and CDR2: LNHDA and SQIVND (reference sequence). Written as DNA, the CDR3 is TGTGCCAGTAGTCCGGGGACTAGCGGGAGCGATACGCAGTATTTT. Its protein is CASSPGTSGSDTQYF.

The chain couples TRBV5-1 to TRBJ2-7; TRBD1 matches at 7 bases. CDR3 size: 14 residues. The germline V gene encodes CDR1 SGHRS and CDR2 YFSETQ. After removal of 4 bases from V and 0 bases from J, the junction contained 4 bases not matched to a gene. The CDR3: CASSDGTASYEQYF. The CDR3 DNA is TGCGCCAGCAGCGATGGGACAGCCTCCTACGAGCAGTACTTC.

The gene calls are TRBV28 and TRBJ2-5, with D perhaps TRBD1 (6 bases). Germline V gene sequence: CDR1 MDHEN, CDR2 SYDVKM. CDR3 length: 16 residues. Trimming stripped 3 bases from V and 3 bases from J, with 17 bases between. The CDR3 DNA reads TGTGCCAGCAGTTTTTCGCCCCGGGACACGGAAGAGACCCAGTACTTC. This encodes CASSFSPRDTEETQYF.

The chain combines TRBV7-9 with TRBJ1-6, with 7 bases matching TRBD1. Germline CDR1 reads SEHNR; CDR2 reads FQNEAQ (reference sequence). CDR3 length: 13 residues. V shed 8 bases, J shed 6 bases, and the junction held 4 bases outside the gene matches. This CDR3 is CASSGQSNSPLHF. The CDR3 nucleotides are TGTGCCAGCTCGGGACAGAGTAATTCACCCCTCCACTTT.

This clone was counted a single time. The chain combines TRBV18 with TRBJ2-1, with a tentative D call TRBD1 (6 bases). The germline gives CDR1 KGHSH, CDR2 LQKENI. V was cut by 3 bases and J by 14 bases, with 20 bases left in between. The CDR3 runs to 14 residues. This CDR3 is CASSPEDSGRKKFF. The CDR3 region has the DNA TGTGCCAGCTCACCCGAGGACAGCGGTCGAAAAAAGTTCTTC. Combining the CDR3 with reference TRBV18 and TRBJ2-1 gives the whole variable domain NAGVMQNPRHLVRRRGQEARLRCSPMKGHSHVYWYRQLPEEGLKFMVYLQKENIIDESGMPKERFSAEFPKEGPSILRIQQVVRGDSAAYFCASSPEDSGRKKFFGPGTRLTVL.

This clone appeared a few times. The chain couples TRBV4-1 to TRBJ1-3; D is uncertain. CDR3 length equals 14 residues. The V and J ends lost 3 bases and 0 bases respectively, with 6 bases between them. Germline V lookup: CDR1 MGHRA, CDR2 YSYEKL. The CDR3 region has the DNA TGCGCCAGCAGCCAGGTTTTCTCTGGAAACACCATATATTTT. It is translated as CASSQVFSGNTIYF.